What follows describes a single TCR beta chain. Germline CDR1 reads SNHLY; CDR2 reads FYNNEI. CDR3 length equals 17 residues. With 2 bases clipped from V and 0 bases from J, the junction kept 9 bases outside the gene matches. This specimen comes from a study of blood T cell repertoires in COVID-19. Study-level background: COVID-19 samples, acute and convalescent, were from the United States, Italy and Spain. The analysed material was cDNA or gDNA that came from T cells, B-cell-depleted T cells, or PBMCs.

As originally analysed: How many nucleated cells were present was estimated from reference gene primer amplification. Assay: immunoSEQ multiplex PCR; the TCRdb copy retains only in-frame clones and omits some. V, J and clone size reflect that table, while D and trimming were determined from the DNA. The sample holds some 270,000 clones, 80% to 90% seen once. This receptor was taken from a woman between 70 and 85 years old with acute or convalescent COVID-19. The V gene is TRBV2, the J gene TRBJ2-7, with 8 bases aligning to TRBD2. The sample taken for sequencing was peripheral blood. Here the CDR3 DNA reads TGTGCCAGCAGTGAACGCCAGGCCGGGAGGGGCTCCTACGAGCAGTACTTC. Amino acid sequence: CASSERQAGRGSYEQYF.